Each of the 23 T cell receptor beta chains below was sequenced from the same sample in a study of shared clonotypes between healthy human individuals (dated by TCRdb to the early 2020s). The receptor library was made with the immunoSEQ multiplex PCR assay. TCRdb provides this immuneACCESS table in a form limited to in-frame rearrangements. Some clones are lacking; in checked studies, under half of them reflect an unresolved V gene, and why the rest are absent is not known. Across this sample there are roughly 450,000 clones, with roughly 78% seen only once. The ten largest account for 10% to 15% of the sample. The sample comprised PBMCs. The receptors originated from a woman in her 40s in good health. Some clones in this sample may be carry-over from other donors' samples.

The chain uses TRBV7-3 and TRBJ2-7; no firm D call. CDR3 length: 12 residues. In germline, CDR1 is SGHTA, CDR2 FQGTGA. Between the trimmed V and J ends, which lost 4 bases and 6 bases, there was a span of 10 bases. DNA of the CDR3: TGTGCCAGCAGCTCCCCAGGCTCCGAGCAGTACTTC. The encoded protein is CASSSPGSEQYF.

This rearrangement joins TRBV15 to TRBJ1-2; possible D gene TRBD1, 5 bases. Germline V lookup: CDR1 LNHNV, CDR2 YYDKDF (reference sequence). Trimming removed 4 bases at V and 7 bases at J, with 7 bases between. CDR3 length: 11 residues. CDR3 nucleotide sequence: TGTGCCACCAGCAAGAGGGGTGGCTACACCTTC. Encoded protein: CATSKRGGYTF. The variable domain in full, completed from reference TRBV15 and TRBJ1-2, reads DAMVIQNPRYQVTQFGKPVTLSCSQTLNHNVMYWYQQKSSQAPKLLFHYYDKDFNNEADTPDNFQSRRPNTSFCFLDIRSPGLGDTAMYLCATSKRGGYTFGSGTRLTVV.

V is TRBV5-4 and J is TRBJ2-5; the D gene is possibly TRBD1 (7 bases). Trimming shortened V by 4 bases and J by 0 bases, and 16 bases separated the two germline ends. Germline V gene lookup returns CDR1 SGHNT and CDR2 YYREEE (reference sequence). The CDR3 covers 16 residues. As DNA, the CDR3 is TGTGCCAGCAGCGCCCAAACAGGGGACTACCAAGAGACCCAGTACTTC. Translated: CASSAQTGDYQETQYF.

On this clone itself: Other DNA sequences in the sample encode the same CDR3. V is TRBV9 and J is TRBJ2-7; possible D gene TRBD2, 6 bases. V lost 2 bases, J lost 0 bases, and 9 bases lay in between. CDR1 is SGDLS and CDR2 is YYNGEE in the germline V gene. The CDR3 loop spans 14 amino acids. The CDR3 sequence: CASSVGGNSYEQYF. CDR3 nucleotides: TGTGCCAGCAGCGTGGGAGGTAACTCCTACGAGCAGTACTTC.

The V gene is TRBV18, the J gene TRBJ2-2; D possibly corresponds to TRBD2 (6 bases). Germline CDR1 reads KGHSH; CDR2 reads LQKENI. CDR3 length: 15 residues. V lost 4 bases to trimming and J lost 3 bases, with 12 bases between them. The CDR3 loop reads CASSRRLGDTGELFF. In DNA, the CDR3 is TGTGCCAGCTCACGAAGACTAGGTGACACCGGGGAGCTGTTTTTT.

The gene calls are TRBV2 and TRBJ2-7; a possible D gene is TRBD2 (6 bases). This CDR3 is 13 amino acids long. CDR1 and CDR2 from the germline V gene are SNHLY and FYNNEI. The V gene lost 6 bases and the J gene lost 4 bases, with 13 bases spanning the gap. CDR3 DNA: TGTGCCAGCAGGGCGACCGCGGGGTACGAGCAGTACTTC. Its translation is CASRATAGYEQYF.

This clone is a singleton in its sample. The chain carries TRBV7-2 and TRBJ2-7, with a tentative D call TRBD2 (5 bases). V dropped 5 bases and J dropped 0 bases, with 11 bases sitting between them. CDR1 is SGHTA, CDR2 FQGNSA, per germline. This CDR3 is built from 14 residues. CDR3 region: CASSPFGSSYEQYF. The CDR3 nucleotides are TGTGCCAGCAGCCCCTTTGGGAGCTCCTACGAGCAGTACTTC. Variable domain in full (rest from reference TRBV7-2 and TRBJ2-7): GAGVSQSPSNKVTEKGKDVELRCDPISGHTALYWYRQSLGQGLEFLIYFQGNSAPDKSGLPSDRFSAERTGGSVSTLTIQRTQQEDSAVYLCASSPFGSSYEQYFGPGTRLTVT.

The chain recombines TRBV5-1 with TRBJ2-1, with D perhaps matching TRBD2 (5 bases). Trimming removed 0 bases from V and 3 bases from J, with 16 bases in between. The length of the CDR3 is 17 residues. From germline, CDR1 is SGHRS and CDR2 YFSETQ. The CDR3 DNA sequence: TGCGCCAGCAGCTTGGAGTATTGGTCGGGGATCTACAATGAGCAGTTCTTC. Translated, it gives CASSLEYWSGIYNEQFF.

A note on this clone: A far larger clone lies a single base away; this is likely a read error. V and J are TRBV11-1 and TRBJ2-1; 9 bases fit TRBD2. This CDR3 is built from 15 residues. CDR1 and CDR2 from the germline V gene are SGHAT and FQDESV (reference sequence). Trimming removed 5 bases from V and 0 bases from J; junction bases left unmatched: 2. CDR3 region: CASSISGSSYNEQFF. As DNA, the CDR3 is TGTGCCAGCAGCATTAGCGGGAGCTCCTACAATGAGCAGTTCTTC.

J is TRBJ2-2 and V is TRBV28; 7 bases line up with TRBD1. The J segment lost 4 bases and the V segment lost 3 bases, leaving 8 bases of the junction unmatched. Germline-derived CDR1 and CDR2 are MDHEN and SYDVKM. This CDR3 comprises 16 residues. CDR3 loop: CASSFGGQVVTGELFF. As DNA, the CDR3 is TGTGCCAGCAGTTTTGGAGGACAGGTCGTCACCGGGGAGCTGTTTTTT.

A remark on this clone: This CDR3 is also generated by other DNA sequences in the sample. V usage is TRBV19 and J usage is TRBJ2-7, with unresolved D. V lost 3 bases, J lost 2 bases, and 5 bases lay in between. The CDR3 length is 12 residues. Germline CDR1 and CDR2: LNHDA and SQIVND (reference sequence). CDR3 sequence (DNA): TGTGCCAGTAGTATCGGAGCCTACGAGCAGTACTTC. It yields the protein CASSIGAYEQYF.

V and J are TRBV11-3 and TRBJ2-5; the match to TRBD1 covers 7 bases. In germline, CDR1 is SGHNT, CDR2 YENEEA. V lost 3 bases to trimming and J lost 4 bases; unmatched junction nucleotides: 2. The CDR3 is 13 amino acids. CDR3 DNA: TGTGCCAGCAGCTTGGACAGGTCAGAGACCCAGTACTTC. Amino acid sequence: CASSLDRSETQYF. The variable domain in full, with the rest retrieved from reference TRBV11-3 and TRBJ2-5, is EAGVVQSPRYKIIEKKQPVAFWCNPISGHNTLYWYLQNLGQGPELLIRYENEEAVDDSQLPKDRFSAERLKGVDSTLKIQPAELGDSAVYLCASSLDRSETQYFGPGTRLLVL.

The rearrangement links TRBV6-6 to TRBJ2-7; 7 nucleotides agree with TRBD1. The CDR3 covers 13 residues. CDR1 and CDR2 from the germline V gene are MNHNY and SVGAGI (reference sequence). Unmatched junction bases numbered 9, after V lost 6 bases and J lost 7 bases. Written as DNA, the CDR3 is TGTGCCAGCAGCACGGGACAGACCGGGGAGCAGTACTTC. This translates into CASSTGQTGEQYF.

The chain uses TRBV27 and TRBJ2-7; 11 bases match TRBD2. V was pared by 10 bases and J by 1 base, with 9 bases of the junction left unmatched. CDR3 length: 15 amino acids. In germline, CDR1 is MNHEY, CDR2 SMNVEV (reference sequence). The CDR3 loop reads CATPGASGRSYEQYF. The CDR3 nucleotides are TGTGCCACACCCGGGGCTAGCGGGAGGTCCTACGAGCAGTACTTC.

V usage is TRBV6-5 and J usage is TRBJ2-3; TRBD2 agrees at 9 bases. Germline-derived CDR1 and CDR2 are MNHEY and SVGAGI. Unmatched junction bases numbered 12, after V lost 7 bases and J lost 7 bases. CDR3 length equals 15 residues. CDR3 sequence: CASKSGRTPGNTQYF. CDR3 nucleotide sequence: TGTGCCAGCAAAAGCGGGAGGACCCCCGGGAATACGCAGTATTTT.

As for this clone: Compared with germline, one end of the junction differs, possibly owing to a read error. This chain joins TRBV4-1 and TRBJ2-6; D is ambiguous. CDR1 is MGHRA, CDR2 YSYEKL, per germline. This CDR3 is 11 amino acids long. The CDR3 DNA sequence: TGCGCCAGCAGCCAAAATGGAGTCCTGGCTTTC. The encoded protein is CASSQNGVLAF.

This clone was counted many times. The chain recombines TRBV20-1 with TRBJ2-1, with no clear D. CDR1 DFQATT and CDR2 SNEGSKA come from the germline V gene (reference sequence). V was pared by 4 bases and J by 9 bases, with 7 bases between. This CDR3 comprises 10 residues. Written as DNA, the CDR3 is TGCAGTGCTACTAGGTCTGAGCAGTTCTTC. Protein product: CSATRSEQFF.

The chain couples TRBV28 to TRBJ2-7; the D is unclear. V lost 6 bases to trimming and J lost 2 bases, with 5 bases between them. CDR3 length equals 11 residues. CDR1 MDHEN and CDR2 SYDVKM come from the germline V gene. CDR3 sequence (DNA): TGTGCCAGCAGACATGCCTACGAGCAGTACTTC. It codes for CASRHAYEQYF.

The rearrangement uses TRBV30 and TRBJ1-1; D perhaps matches TRBD1 (5 bases). The CDR3 sequence is 17 residues long. Germline V gene data show CDR1 as GTSNPN and CDR2 as SVGIG (reference sequence). V lost 1 base and J 6 bases, leaving 24 bases between the germline ends. The DNA for the CDR3 is TGTGCCTGGAGTGAATTCCGCCAGGGTCGATTTCAGGCTGAAGCTTTCTTT. It specifies CAWSEFRQGRFQAEAFF.

The V call is TRBV13, the J call TRBJ2-2, with D possibly being TRBD1 (5 bases). Germline CDR1 and CDR2: PRHDT and FYEKMQ (reference sequence). The CDR3 is 13 amino acids. V was shortened by 1 base and J by 6 bases, with 6 bases between the two germline ends. The CDR3 DNA reads as TGTGCCAGCAGCTTAGTGGGGCCCGGGGAGCTGTTTTTT. Protein product: CASSLVGPGELFF.

The chain recombines TRBV28 with TRBJ2-2, with a tentative D call TRBD2 (5 bases). CDR3 size: 14 residues. V was clipped by 7 bases and J by 2 bases, with 11 bases between them. Looked up from germline, CDR1 is MDHEN and CDR2 is SYDVKM. The CDR3 DNA reads as TGTGCCAGCAAAGGGAGTTTAAACACCGGGGAGCTGTTTTTT. The encoded protein is CASKGSLNTGELFF.

The chain combines TRBV4-1 with TRBJ2-7; weak D call: TRBD2 (6 bases). This CDR3 has 16 residues. V lost 1 base to trimming and J lost 2 bases, with 15 bases between them. The V gene's germline CDR1 is MGHRA and CDR2 YSYEKL. The CDR3 DNA follows: TGCGCCAGCAGCCAAGGTACGAGGATAGCGGCCTACGAGCAGTACTTC. This codes for CASSQGTRIAAYEQYF.

This rearrangement joins TRBV27 to TRBJ2-1; either TRBD1 or TRBD2 may fit D (5 bases each). Trimming took 2 bases from V and 5 from J, leaving 22 bases between them. Per germline, CDR1 MNHEY and CDR2 SMNVEV (reference sequence). There are 18 residues in the CDR3. CDR3 DNA: TGTGCCAGCAGTTTACTCCGGGACGGTCGAGTGAGTAACAATGAGCAGTTCTTC. The encoded protein is CASSLLRDGRVSNNEQFF.